This TCR beta chain was recorded in a study of T cells in Graves' hyperthyroidism and ophthalmopathy. Amplification of TCR beta CDR3 regions was performed using RNA transcripts as template. The TCR CDR3 was amplified in a first-round RT-PCR using the HTBI primer set. MiXCR, applied by TCRdb to the multiplex PCR reads, yields one record per CDR3 protein. Among 300,000 to 500,000 distinct CDR3 sequences listed, around 15% were seen once. Many counts were recorded for this clonotype. Sequencing was carried out using blood. The sequence was collected from a man in his forties or fifties with Graves' ophthalmopathy.

CDR3 bases: TGTGCCACCAGTGATTTGACAGGACTAGCGGGAGTAACGGATACGCAGTATTTT. Encoded protein: CATSDLTGLAGVTDTQYF. This chain links TRBV24-1 with TRBJ2-3; TRBD2 aligns across 13 bases. The ends lost 0 bases at V and 6 bases at J; junction bases unmatched: 8. This CDR3 has 18 residues. CDR1 KGHDR and CDR2 SFDVKD come from the germline V gene.